This T cell receptor (beta chain) was sequenced in a study of cytomegalovirus exposure and HLA in healthy donors. Study-level points and caveats: The listing of roughly 160 TCR beta chains classed them as cytomegalovirus-associated. The TCR clusters that emerged in the first cohort tended, a later analysis found, to co-occur in the 95 to 150 validation repertoires.

Generated by immunoSEQ multiplex PCR, the TCRdb table keeps only in-frame clones and is missing some. Of around 190,000 clones detected, 85% appear once; the ten largest clones hold 16%. Trimming removed 3 bases at V and 5 bases at J, with 7 bases between. CDR3 length: 12 amino acids. Per the germline V gene, CDR1 is PRHDT and CDR2 is FYEKMQ (reference sequence). Turning to this clone: Its antigen is currently unknown.

This clonotype was obtained from a man aged 18 to 30 in good health and CMV-seropositive. What was sequenced was PBMCs. The chain has TRBV13 and TRBJ1-1; D ambiguous. CDR3 nucleotide sequence: TGTGCCAGCAGCTTTCGGAGGACTGAAGCTTTCTTT. It codes for CASSFRRTEAFF.